What follows is one TCR beta chain and its context. These data come from a study of T cells in Graves' hyperthyroidism and ophthalmopathy. The TCR beta CDR3 regions underwent amplification using RNA transcripts as the source. The HTBI set primed first-round TCR CDR3 RT-PCR. TCRdb re-called the multiplex PCR reads through MiXCR, storing one row per CDR3 protein. The sample yields about 300,000 distinct CDR3 sequences, about an eighth seen once. The V gene lost 3 bases and the J gene lost 9 bases, with 15 bases spanning the gap. The CDR3 sequence is 14 residues long. Germline V lookup: CDR1 LNHDA, CDR2 SQIVND (reference sequence).

This TCR was sampled from a woman aged 40-49 years with Graves' hyperthyroidism. The gene calls are TRBV19 and TRBJ1-3; D unresolved. What was sequenced was blood. In nucleotides, the CDR3 is TGTGCCAGTAGTATGGCCACGGCTCGCGGCACCATATATTTT. Amino acids: CASSMATARGTIYF.